Listed below are T cell receptor beta chains from one sample, sequenced in a study of yellow fever vaccine responses in identical twins. TCRdb recomputed calls from the RT-PCR reads with MiXCR, one row per CDR3 protein. Of thousands of distinct CDR3 sequences in the sample, approximately 78% were seen once. The specimen comprised T cells from blood (PBMCs), unsorted or a sorted subset (not recorded which), sampled before or after yellow fever vaccination (not recorded which). Every receptor here comes from a woman younger than 35 who received the yellow fever vaccine. Both conserved end residues are part of each CDR3. A D gene is named only where the DNA matches it firmly. Size values are once, few and many counts, or a class for expanded clones, and some rows have none.

cdr3_nt: TGCAGCGTTGAAGATAGAGCTGGCGGGACAGACTTC
cdr3_aa: CSVEDRAGGTDF
clone_size: once
j_call: TRBJ2-4
d_call: .
v_call: TRBV29-1

cdr3_nt: TGTGCCACCAGCAGAGATCCGGTGGGATTTCAGCCCCAGCATTTT
cdr3_aa: CATSRDPVGFQPQHF
clone_size: .
j_call: TRBJ1-5
d_call: .
v_call: TRBV15

cdr3_nt: TGCGCCAGCAGCTCCTCGGGGCTTATGAATGAGCAGTTCTTC
cdr3_aa: CASSSSGLMNEQFF
clone_size: .
j_call: TRBJ2-1
d_call: .
v_call: TRBV5-1

cdr3_nt: TGTGCCAGCAGCTTAGATTACACTAGCGGTTCCTACAATGAGCAGTTCTTC
cdr3_aa: CASSLDYTSGSYNEQFF
clone_size: .
j_call: TRBJ2-1
d_call: TRBD2
v_call: TRBV11-3

cdr3_nt: TGTGCCAGCAGCCCCCACGGGGACACTGAAGCTTTCTTT
cdr3_aa: CASSPHGDTEAFF
clone_size: .
j_call: TRBJ1-1
d_call: .
v_call: TRBV9

cdr3_nt: TGTGCCAGCAGTTCCCAACCACAGACAGGTCGTATCAATGAGCAGTTCTTC
cdr3_aa: CASSSQPQTGRINEQFF
clone_size: .
j_call: TRBJ2-1
d_call: .
v_call: TRBV28

cdr3_nt: TGTGCCAGCAGCTTAGGGATTTTTGAGCAGTTCTTC
cdr3_aa: CASSLGIFEQFF
clone_size: .
j_call: TRBJ2-1
d_call: .
v_call: TRBV11-3

cdr3_nt: TGTGCCAGCAGCTGGAGCACCGGGGAGCTGTTTTTT
cdr3_aa: CASSWSTGELFF
clone_size: .
j_call: TRBJ2-2
d_call: .
v_call: TRBV7-6

cdr3_nt: TGTGCCAGCAGCCAATTAGGCTACGGGGCAGATACGCAGTATTTT
cdr3_aa: CASSQLGYGADTQYF
clone_size: few
j_call: TRBJ2-3
d_call: .
v_call: TRBV4-2

cdr3_nt: TGTGCCATCAAGCCGGGACACCTCACTGAAGCTTTCTTT
cdr3_aa: CAIKPGHLTEAFF
clone_size: .
j_call: TRBJ1-1
d_call: .
v_call: TRBV10-3

cdr3_nt: TGTGCCATCAGAGCTCTCAGGGGGTACGCTTTCTTT
cdr3_aa: CAIRALRGYAFF
clone_size: few
j_call: TRBJ1-1
d_call: TRBD1
v_call: TRBV10-3

cdr3_nt: TGTGCCATCAGTGAGCCAACAGGGGCGGTGGGGCCGAACACTGAAGCTTTCTTT
cdr3_aa: CAISEPTGAVGPNTEAFF
clone_size: once
j_call: TRBJ1-1
d_call: TRBD1
v_call: TRBV10-3

cdr3_nt: TGTGCCAGCACCCCTACTCTACAGGGGTTGGACACTGAAGCTTTCTTT
cdr3_aa: CASTPTLQGLDTEAFF
clone_size: .
j_call: TRBJ1-1
d_call: TRBD1
v_call: TRBV11-1

cdr3_nt: TGTGCTTCGAGCGGGACAGGGTCCACAGATACGCAGTATTTT
cdr3_aa: CASSGTGSTDTQYF
clone_size: .
j_call: TRBJ2-3
d_call: TRBD1
v_call: TRBV11-3

cdr3_nt: TGTGCCACCAGCGAACTTTCGGAACCATCCTACGAGCAGTACTTC
cdr3_aa: CATSELSEPSYEQYF
clone_size: .
j_call: TRBJ2-7
d_call: .
v_call: TRBV15

cdr3_nt: TGTGCCAGCAGTTTATATGGCAGCGCCTACGAGCAGTACTTC
cdr3_aa: CASSLYGSAYEQYF
clone_size: .
j_call: TRBJ2-7
d_call: .
v_call: TRBV27

cdr3_nt: TGTGCCAGCAGCGCGGGACAGGGAGAAGGCAATCAGCCCCAGCATTTT
cdr3_aa: CASSAGQGEGNQPQHF
clone_size: .
j_call: TRBJ1-5
d_call: TRBD1
v_call: TRBV11-1